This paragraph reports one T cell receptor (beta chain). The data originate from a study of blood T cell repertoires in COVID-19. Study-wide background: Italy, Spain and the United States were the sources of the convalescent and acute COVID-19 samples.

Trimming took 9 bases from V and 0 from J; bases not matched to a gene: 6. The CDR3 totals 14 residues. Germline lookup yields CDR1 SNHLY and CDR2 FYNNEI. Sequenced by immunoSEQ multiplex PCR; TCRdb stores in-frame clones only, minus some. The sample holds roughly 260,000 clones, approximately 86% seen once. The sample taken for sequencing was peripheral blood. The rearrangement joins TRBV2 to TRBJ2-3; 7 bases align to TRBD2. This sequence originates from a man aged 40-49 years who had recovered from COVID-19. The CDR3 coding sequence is TGTGCCAGTCTAGCGGACCTAAGCACAGATACGCAGTATTTT. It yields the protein CASLADLSTDTQYF.